The 17 T cell receptor beta chains listed next were all sequenced from one sample in a study of cytomegalovirus exposure and HLA in healthy donors. PCR used 60 Vbeta primers and 13 Jbeta primers. TCRdb's copy holds only in-frame clones and misses some; the assay was immunoSEQ multiplex PCR. This sample has roughly 78,000 clones, with about 60% found just once. Sequencing was carried out using PBMCs. These receptors were collected from a man aged 25-45 years in good health and CMV-seropositive.

The V and J genes are TRBV18 and TRBJ2-3; 8 nucleotides line up with TRBD2. Germline CDR1 and CDR2: KGHSH and LQKENI. The length of the CDR3 is 14 residues. V was clipped by 5 bases and J by 6 bases; unmatched bases: 7. The CDR3 sequence is CASSAGLGTDTQYF. The DNA for the CDR3 is TGTGCCAGCTCAGCGGGACTAGGTACGGATACGCAGTATTTT.

This clone was observed a few times. The V and J genes are TRBV28 and TRBJ2-2, with 9 bases matching TRBD1. Germline values: CDR1 MDHEN, CDR2 SYDVKM. The trim removed 10 bases at V and 3 bases at J, leaving 3 bases unmatched. The CDR3 spans 13 residues. The CDR3 bases are TGTGCCACGGGGACAGGGTACACCGGGGAGCTGTTTTTT. Residues: CATGTGYTGELFF.

The J gene is TRBJ2-7, the V gene TRBV5-1, with D possibly being TRBD2 (5 bases). This CDR3 region has 13 residues. V gave up 0 bases and J gave up 6 bases, with 10 bases separating them. In germline, CDR1 is SGHRS, CDR2 YFSETQ. The CDR3 DNA is TGCGCCAGCAGCTTGGTGCTACGGGGCGAGCAGTACTTC. Translated: CASSLVLRGEQYF.

J is TRBJ2-5 and V is TRBV19; maybe TRBD1 (5 bases). The germline gives CDR1 LNHDA, CDR2 SQIVND (reference sequence). The CDR3 length is 15 residues. Trimming took 3 bases from V and 2 from J, leaving 13 bases between them. The CDR3 region has the DNA TGTGCCAGTAGTATGACAGCCCAAGCTCAAGAGACCCAGTACTTC. Translation: CASSMTAQAQETQYF. Filled out from reference TRBV19 and TRBJ2-5, the complete variable domain reads DGGITQSPKYLFRKEGQNVTLSCEQNLNHDAMYWYRQDPGQGLRLIYYSQIVNDFQKGDIAEGYSVSREKKESFPLTVTSAQKNPTAFYLCASSMTAQAQETQYFGPGTRLLVL.

This clone came up a few times. The chain combines TRBV9 with TRBJ2-5, with 8 bases lining up with TRBD1. Germline V lookup: CDR1 SGDLS, CDR2 YYNGEE. Losses at the gene ends were 4 bases for V and 2 bases for J; bases not matched to a gene: 7. CDR3 length: 15 residues. CDR3 sequence: CASSPRQGPQETQYF. CDR3 bases: TGTGCCAGCAGCCCCCGACAGGGGCCGCAAGAGACCCAGTACTTC.

The table lists this clone with a few counts. The J gene is TRBJ1-2, the V gene TRBV9; no reliable D call. The CDR3 spans 15 residues. Trimming took 0 bases from V and 8 from J, leaving 17 bases between them. Germline-derived CDR1 and CDR2 are SGDLS and YYNGEE. CDR3 sequence reads: CASSVEPSGVVGYTF. CDR3 bases: TGTGCCAGCAGCGTAGAACCATCCGGGGTTGTCGGCTACACCTTC. The complete variable domain, with remaining parts taken from reference TRBV9 and TRBJ1-2, reads DSGVTQTPKHLITATGQRVTLRCSPRSGDLSVYWYQQSLDQGLQFLIQYYNGEERAKGNILERFSAQQFPDLHSELNLSSLELGDSALYFCASSVEPSGVVGYTFGSGTRLTVV.

This clone came up a few times. V usage is TRBV28 and J usage is TRBJ2-1; TRBD2 matches 10 bases. V gave up 5 bases and J gave up 4 bases; unmatched junction bases: 2. The CDR3 consists of 14 residues. CDR1 and CDR2 (germline): MDHEN, SYDVKM. CDR3 loop: CASSISGGYNEQFF. The CDR3 region has the DNA TGTGCCAGCAGTATTAGCGGGGGGTACAATGAGCAGTTCTTC.

The chain combines TRBV10-1 with TRBJ2-3, with D unresolved. Germline values: CDR1 WNHNN, CDR2 SYGVQD (reference sequence). The V and J ends lost 3 bases and 0 bases respectively, with 7 bases between them. There are 14 residues in the CDR3. This CDR3 reads CASSDLTSTDTQYF. The CDR3 nucleotides read TGCGCCAGCAGTGACTTGACTAGCACAGATACGCAGTATTTT.

The chain joins TRBV5-1 to TRBJ2-5; no definite D call. Judging by the DNA end, TRBJ2-7 fits better; the J call may be wrong. Per the germline V gene, CDR1 is SGHRS and CDR2 is YFSETQ. This CDR3 region has 13 residues. As DNA, the CDR3 is TGCGCCAGCAAAGGAGACCGACCCTACGAGCAGTACTTC. Translated, it gives CASKGDRPYEQYF.

This clone was detected only once. The chain recombines TRBV7-3 with TRBJ2-1; D is perhaps TRBD2 (6 bases). CDR3 length equals 13 residues. The V gene lost 6 bases and the J gene lost 10 bases, with 16 bases spanning the gap. Germline CDR1 reads SGHTA; CDR2 reads FQGTGA. The CDR3 bases are TGTGCCAGCAGGGAGGGGACTTCAGGGGAGCAGTTCTTC. This encodes CASREGTSGEQFF.

The gene calls are TRBV2 and TRBJ1-5; no firm D call. Trimming took off 5 bases at V and 5 bases at J, with 10 bases between the two ends. The CDR3 is 13 amino acids. Per the germline V gene, CDR1 is SNHLY and CDR2 is FYNNEI. CDR3 protein: CASSMRRDQPQHF. CDR3 DNA: TGTGCCAGCAGTATGAGGCGCGATCAGCCCCAGCATTTT.

Comment on this clone: Distinct nucleotide sequences in the sample also encode this CDR3. The rearrangement joins TRBV27 to TRBJ2-5, with 12 bases fitting TRBD2. Germline trimming cut 8 bases from V and 5 bases from J; bases unmatched to any gene: 9. There are 15 residues in the CDR3. Germline V CDR1 and CDR2: MNHEY, SMNVEV (reference sequence). CDR3 protein: CASSASGGAGETQYF. The CDR3 DNA reads as TGTGCCAGCTCGGCTAGCGGGGGGGCGGGGGAGACCCAGTACTTC.

Here the CDR3 reads CASSQVPPWGPSYNEQFF. The CDR3 DNA reads as TGCGCCAGCAGCCAGGTGCCACCCTGGGGCCCCTCCTACAATGAGCAGTTCTTC. The chain carries TRBV4-1 and TRBJ2-1, with D possibly being TRBD1 (5 bases). V lost 3 bases, J lost 0 bases, and 18 bases lay in between. The germline V gene encodes CDR1 MGHRA and CDR2 YSYEKL. The CDR3 is 18 residues long.

This clone was seen a few times. The J gene is TRBJ2-7, the V gene TRBV11-2; a weak D match, TRBD1 (6 bases). V lost 8 bases to trimming and J lost 2 bases, with 10 bases between them. The length of the CDR3 is 12 residues. Germline V gene data show CDR1 as SGHAT and CDR2 as FQNNGV. In DNA form, the CDR3 reads TGTGCCAGCGAGGGGGACACCTACGAGCAGTACTTC. Translated, it gives CASEGDTYEQYF.

This clone was counted only a few times. The V and J genes are TRBV15 and TRBJ2-3; 13 bases match TRBD2. The CDR3 has 18 residues. J lost 0 bases, V lost 4 bases, and 7 bases had no gene match. Per germline, CDR1 LNHNV and CDR2 YYDKDF (reference sequence). The CDR3 DNA reads as TGTGCCACCAGCACCCGGACTAGCGGGGGCCTAAGCACAGATACGCAGTATTTT. The encoded protein is CATSTRTSGGLSTDTQYF. Combining the CDR3 with reference TRBV15 and TRBJ2-3 gives the whole variable domain DAMVIQNPRYQVTQFGKPVTLSCSQTLNHNVMYWYQQKSSQAPKLLFHYYDKDFNNEADTPDNFQSRRPNTSFCFLDIRSPGLGDTAMYLCATSTRTSGGLSTDTQYFGPGTRLTVL.

This clone has more than one count but fewer than ten. The chain has TRBV18 and TRBJ1-2; maybe TRBD1 (5 bases). Per germline, CDR1 KGHSH and CDR2 LQKENI. V lost 2 bases and J 0 bases, leaving 10 bases between the germline ends. CDR3 length: 15 residues. CDR3 sequence reads: CASSPTSGSNYGYTF. In nucleotides, the CDR3 is TGTGCCAGCTCACCAACCTCAGGGTCTAACTATGGCTACACCTTC.

The chain combines TRBV27 with TRBJ2-1, with a possible D match to TRBD1 (5 bases). V shed 5 bases and J shed 3 bases, with 14 bases lying between them. Germline V gives CDR1 MNHEY, CDR2 SMNVEV (reference sequence). The CDR3 has 15 residues. The CDR3 DNA reads TGTGCCAGCAGTCTTTTGGGGCTTTTCTACAATGAGCAGTTCTTC. Protein product: CASSLLGLFYNEQFF.